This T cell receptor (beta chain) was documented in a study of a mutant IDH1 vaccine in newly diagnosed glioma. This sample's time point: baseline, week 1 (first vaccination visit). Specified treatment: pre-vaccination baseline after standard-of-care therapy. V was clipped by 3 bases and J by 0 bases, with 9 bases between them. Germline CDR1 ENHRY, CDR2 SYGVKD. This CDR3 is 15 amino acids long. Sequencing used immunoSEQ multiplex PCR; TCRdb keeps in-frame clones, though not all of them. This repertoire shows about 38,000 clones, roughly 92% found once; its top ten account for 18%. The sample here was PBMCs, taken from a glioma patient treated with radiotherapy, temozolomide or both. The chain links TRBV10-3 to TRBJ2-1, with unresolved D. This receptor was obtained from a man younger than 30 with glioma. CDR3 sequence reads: CAISDGVSSYNEQFF. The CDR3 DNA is TGTGCCATCAGTGATGGGGTAAGCTCCTACAATGAGCAGTTCTTC.